What follows describes a single T cell receptor beta chain. The antigen is unknown. The data belong to a study of cytomegalovirus exposure and HLA in healthy donors. J was trimmed by 8 bases and V by 10 bases; bases with no gene match: 5. The V gene's germline CDR1 is MNHEY and CDR2 SVGAGI. The CDR3 length is 12 residues. PCR primers comprised 60 Vbeta and 13 Jbeta primers. Using immunoSEQ multiplex PCR, the repertoire was profiled, and TCRdb retains in-frame clones only, with some absent. This sample has about 120,000 clones, with approximately 70% found just once. Study observations and caveats: Presence/absence comparisons presumed near-even sequencing depth among donors.

The chain carries TRBV6-5 and TRBJ1-2; 12 bases are shared with TRBD1. The sequence was collected from a man between 18 and 29 years old in good health and CMV-seronegative. The sequenced sample was PBMCs. The CDR3 spells CATGTGGAGYTF. The CDR3 DNA is TGTGCCACCGGGACAGGGGGCGCGGGCTACACCTTC.